This T cell receptor (beta chain) was observed in a study of blood T cell repertoires in COVID-19. Study-level background: From the United States, Italy and Spain came samples of acute and convalescent COVID-19. In each case, the material was cDNA or gDNA derived from T cells, B-cell-depleted T cells, or PBMCs.

Original data processing: Reference gene primer amplification gave nucleated cell count estimates. Clones were sequenced by immunoSEQ multiplex PCR, and TCRdb holds only the in-frame ones, with some missing. V, J and clone size reflect that table, while D and trimming were determined from the DNA. The repertoire includes 55,000 to 80,000 clones, around nine tenths of them detected once, and over 0.95% sits in the top ten. This sequence originates from a woman aged 55-69 years with acute or convalescent COVID-19. The sequenced sample was peripheral blood.

CDR3 sequence (DNA): TGTGCCAGCAGTCACCCGGGACTAGTTACAGATACGCAGTATTTT. Protein product: CASSHPGLVTDTQYF. The chain recombines TRBV6-2 or TRBV6-3 with TRBJ2-3; 8 bases are a match to TRBD2. This CDR3 contains 15 residues. The germline gives CDR1 MNHEY, CDR2 SVGEGT. With 5 bases clipped from V and 3 bases from J, the junction kept 7 bases outside the gene matches.